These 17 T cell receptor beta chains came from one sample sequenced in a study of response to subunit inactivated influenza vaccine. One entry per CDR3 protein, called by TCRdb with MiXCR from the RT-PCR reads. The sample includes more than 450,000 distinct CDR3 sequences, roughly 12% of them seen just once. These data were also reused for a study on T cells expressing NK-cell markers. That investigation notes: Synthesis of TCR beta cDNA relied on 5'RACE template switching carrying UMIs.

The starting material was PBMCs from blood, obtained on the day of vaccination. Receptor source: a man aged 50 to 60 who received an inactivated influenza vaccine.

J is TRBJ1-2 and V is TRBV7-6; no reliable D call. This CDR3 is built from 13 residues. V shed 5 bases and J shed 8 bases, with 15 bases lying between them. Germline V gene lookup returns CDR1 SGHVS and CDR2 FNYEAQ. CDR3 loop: CASSQVPEEGYTF. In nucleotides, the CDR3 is TGTGCCAGCAGCCAAGTGCCCGAGGAGGGCTACACCTTC. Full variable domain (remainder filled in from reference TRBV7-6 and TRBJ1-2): GAGVSQSPRYKVTKRGQDVALRCDPISGHVSLYWYRQALGQGPEFLTYFNYEAQQDKSGLPNDRFSAERPEGSISTLTIQRTEQRDSAMYRCASSQVPEEGYTFGSGTRLTVV.

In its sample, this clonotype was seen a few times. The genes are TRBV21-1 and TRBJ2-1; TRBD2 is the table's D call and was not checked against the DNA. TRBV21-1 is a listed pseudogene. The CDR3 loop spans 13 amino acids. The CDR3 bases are TGTGCCAGCAGCAACGAGGGATCGGATGAGCAGTTCTTC. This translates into CASSNEGSDEQFF.

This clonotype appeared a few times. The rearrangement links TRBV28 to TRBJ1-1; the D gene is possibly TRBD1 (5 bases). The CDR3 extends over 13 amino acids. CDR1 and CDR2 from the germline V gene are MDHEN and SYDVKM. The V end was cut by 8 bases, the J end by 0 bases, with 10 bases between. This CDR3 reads CASGTVVNTEAFF. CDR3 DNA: TGTGCCAGCGGGACGGTGGTGAACACTGAAGCTTTCTTT.

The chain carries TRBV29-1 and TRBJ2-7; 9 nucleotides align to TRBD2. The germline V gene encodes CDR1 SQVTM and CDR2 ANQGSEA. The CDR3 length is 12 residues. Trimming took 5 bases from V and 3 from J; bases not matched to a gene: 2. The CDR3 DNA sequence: TGCAGCGTTACGACTAGCGGCTACGAGCAGTACTTC. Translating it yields CSVTTSGYEQYF.

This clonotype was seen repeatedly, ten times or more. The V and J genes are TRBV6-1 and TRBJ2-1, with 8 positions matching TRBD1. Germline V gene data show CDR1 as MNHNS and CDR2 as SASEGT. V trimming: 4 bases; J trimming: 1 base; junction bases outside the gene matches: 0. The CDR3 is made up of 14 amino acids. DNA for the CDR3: TGTGCCAGCAGTGGACAGGGGTCCTACAATGAGCAGTTCTTC. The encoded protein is CASSGQGSYNEQFF.

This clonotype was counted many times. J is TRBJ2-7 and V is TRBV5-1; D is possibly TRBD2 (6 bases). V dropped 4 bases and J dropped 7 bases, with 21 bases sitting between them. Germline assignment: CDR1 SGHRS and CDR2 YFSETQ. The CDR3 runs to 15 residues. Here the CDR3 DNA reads TGCGCCAGCAGCCCCCACCAGGGACTGGGAACGGAGCAGTACTTC. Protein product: CASSPHQGLGTEQYF.

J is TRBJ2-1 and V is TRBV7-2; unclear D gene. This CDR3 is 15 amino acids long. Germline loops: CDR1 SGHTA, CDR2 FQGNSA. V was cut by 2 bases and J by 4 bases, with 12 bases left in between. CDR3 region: CASSLLVTEYNEQFF. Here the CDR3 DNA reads TGTGCCAGCAGCTTATTAGTGACCGAATACAATGAGCAGTTCTTC.

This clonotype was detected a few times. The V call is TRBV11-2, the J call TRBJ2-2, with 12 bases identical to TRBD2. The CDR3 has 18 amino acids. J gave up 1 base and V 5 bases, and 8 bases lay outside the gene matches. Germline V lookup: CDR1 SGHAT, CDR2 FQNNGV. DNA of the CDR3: TGTGCCAGCAGCGGAGAACTAGCGGGGGGTCAGAACACCGGGGAGCTGTTTTTT. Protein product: CASSGELAGGQNTGELFF.

The chain's CDR3 is CASSKYGTGDPYTGELFF. CDR3 sequence (DNA): TGCGCCAGCAGCAAATACGGGACAGGGGACCCCTACACCGGGGAGCTGTTTTTT. The V gene is TRBV5-1, the J gene TRBJ2-2; TRBD1 aligns across 10 bases. CDR1 and CDR2 from the germline V gene are SGHRS and YFSETQ. The CDR3 has 18 residues. The trim removed 4 bases at V and 3 bases at J, leaving 12 bases unmatched.

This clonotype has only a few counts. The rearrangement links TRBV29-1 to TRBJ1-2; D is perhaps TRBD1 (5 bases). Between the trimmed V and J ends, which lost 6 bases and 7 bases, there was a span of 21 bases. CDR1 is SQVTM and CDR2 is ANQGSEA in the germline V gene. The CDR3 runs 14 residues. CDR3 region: CSVATGPYTGGYTF. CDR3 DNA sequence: TGCAGCGTGGCAACGGGACCCTATACGGGTGGCTACACCTTC.

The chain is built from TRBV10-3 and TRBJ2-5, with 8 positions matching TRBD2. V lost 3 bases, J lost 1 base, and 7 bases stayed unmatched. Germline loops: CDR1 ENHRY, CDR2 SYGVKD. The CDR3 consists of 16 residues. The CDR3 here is CAISDLGGGPQETQYF. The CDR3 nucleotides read TGTGCCATCAGTGATTTGGGCGGGGGGCCCCAAGAGACCCAGTACTTC.

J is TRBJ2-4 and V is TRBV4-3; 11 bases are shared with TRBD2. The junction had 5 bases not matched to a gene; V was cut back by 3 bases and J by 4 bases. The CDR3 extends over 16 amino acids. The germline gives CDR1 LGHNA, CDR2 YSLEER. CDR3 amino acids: CASSQGRLAGKNIQYF. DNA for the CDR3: TGCGCCAGCAGCCAGGGCAGACTAGCGGGGAAAAACATTCAGTACTTC.

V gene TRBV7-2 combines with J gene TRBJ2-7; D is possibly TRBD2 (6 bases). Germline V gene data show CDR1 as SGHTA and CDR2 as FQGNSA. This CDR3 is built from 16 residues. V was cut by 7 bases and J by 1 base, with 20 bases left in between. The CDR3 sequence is CASTVTGVMPSYEQYF. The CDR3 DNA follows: TGTGCCAGCACCGTAACGGGAGTAATGCCGTCCTACGAGCAGTACTTC.

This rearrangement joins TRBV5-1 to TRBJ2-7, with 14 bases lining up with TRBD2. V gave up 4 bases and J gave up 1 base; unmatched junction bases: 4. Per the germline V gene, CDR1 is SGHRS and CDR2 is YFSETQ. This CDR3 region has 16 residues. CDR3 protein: CASSRTSGRQSYEQYF. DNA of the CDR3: TGCGCCAGCAGCCGGACTAGCGGGAGGCAATCCTACGAGCAGTACTTC.

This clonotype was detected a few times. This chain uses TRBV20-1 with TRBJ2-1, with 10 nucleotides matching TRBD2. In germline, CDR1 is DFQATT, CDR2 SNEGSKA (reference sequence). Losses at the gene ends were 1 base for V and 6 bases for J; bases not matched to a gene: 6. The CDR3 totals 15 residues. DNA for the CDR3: TGCAGTGCTAGAGTAATAGCGGGAGGATTCAATGAGCAGTTCTTC. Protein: CSARVIAGGFNEQFF.

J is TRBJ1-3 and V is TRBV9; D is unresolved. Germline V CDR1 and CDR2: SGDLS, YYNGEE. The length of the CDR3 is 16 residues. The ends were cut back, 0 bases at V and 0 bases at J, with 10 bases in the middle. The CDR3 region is CASSVGGGNSGNTIYF. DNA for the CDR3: TGTGCCAGCAGCGTAGGCGGTGGGAACTCTGGAAACACCATATATTTT.

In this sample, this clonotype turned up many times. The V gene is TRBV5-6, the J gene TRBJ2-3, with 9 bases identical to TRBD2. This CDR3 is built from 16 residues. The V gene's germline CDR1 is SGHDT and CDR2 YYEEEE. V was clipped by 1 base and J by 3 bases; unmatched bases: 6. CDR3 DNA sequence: TGTGCCAGCAGCTTGAGTCTTAGCGGGAGTACAGATACGCAGTATTTT. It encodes CASSLSLSGSTDTQYF.